The sequence of this T cell receptor beta chain was determined in a study of CD8 T cells in ankylosing spondylitis. Study outcomes and limitations: Before this, some motif variants had been reported in reactive arthritis synovial fluid and blood.

Via MiXCR, TCRdb re-called the 5' RACE reads, giving one row per CDR3 protein. The sample has 250,000 to 300,000 distinct CDR3 sequences; approximately 20% are singletons. This clonotype has only a few counts. Its antigen is undetermined. Sequencing input: blood, either unsorted or a sorted T cell fraction (not recorded which). The clonotype was recovered from a male donor with ankylosing spondylitis or in good health (not recorded which).

The CDR3 reads CASTLQGPYNEQFF. The CDR3 coding sequence is TGTGCCAGCACCTTACAGGGGCCCTACAATGAGCAGTTCTTC. The genes are TRBV6-2 or TRBV6-3 and TRBJ2-1; 7 bases match TRBD1. The CDR3 extends over 14 amino acids. CDR1 is MNHEY and CDR2 is SVGEGT in the germline V gene. Trimming took 7 bases from V and 2 from J; bases not matched to a gene: 5.